A selection of T cell receptor beta chains follows, all from one sample in a study of shared clonotypes between healthy human individuals. Generated by immunoSEQ multiplex PCR, the TCRdb table keeps only in-frame clones and is missing some. The sample lists millions of clones, just over 90% occurring once. The sequencing input was naive CD4+ T cells from PBMCs. The receptors shown here come from a young man in good health. Some clones in this sample may be carry-over from other donors' samples. CDR3s include the opening cysteine and the closing phenylalanine or tryptophan. The D gene is left open where the match is weak. Clone sizes are given selectively: once, few, many, or a class where the clone is expanded.

size	D	V	J	CDR3	DNA
NA	NA	TRBV7-2	TRBJ2-7	CASSLGFNYEQYF	TGTGCCAGCAGCTTAGGGTTCAACTACGAGCAGTACTTC
NA	NA	TRBV7-9	TRBJ2-5	CASSPVGETQYF	TGTGCCAGCAGCCCCGTGGGGGAGACCCAGTACTTC
NA	TRBD1	TRBV25-1	TRBJ2-1	CASSGQGGNEQFF	TGTGCCAGCAGTGGACAGGGGGGCAATGAGCAGTTCTTC
NA	NA	TRBV5-1	TRBJ1-1	CASSLTSPRGGTEAFF	TGCGCCAGCAGCTTAACCTCTCCGAGGGGAGGGACTGAAGCTTTCTTT
NA	TRBD1	TRBV11-2	TRBJ1-2	CASSLLSSGQGSYGYTF	TGTGCCAGCAGCTTACTCAGCTCCGGACAGGGGAGCTATGGCTACACCTTC
few	NA	TRBV28	TRBJ2-7	CASSPTVYEQYF	TGTGCCAGCAGTCCGACAGTCTACGAGCAGTACTTC
NA	NA	TRBV6-1	TRBJ1-5	CASRGPPHQPQHF	TGTGCCAGCAGGGGGCCCCCCCATCAGCCCCAGCATTTT
NA	NA	TRBV29-1	TRBJ2-7	CSVVGTHEQYF	TGCAGCGTTGTCGGGACCCACGAGCAGTACTTC
NA	NA	TRBV28	TRBJ1-3	CASSLTANSGNTIYF	TGTGCCAGCAGTTTGACAGCGAACTCTGGAAACACCATATATTTT
NA	TRBD1	TRBV7-2	TRBJ1-1	CASRKTGGVWTEAFF	TGTGCCAGCAGAAAAACAGGGGGCGTGTGGACTGAAGCTTTCTTT
NA	TRBD1	TRBV7-2	TRBJ2-3	CASSLGQGGWTDTQYF	TGTGCCAGCAGCTTAGGACAGGGTGGATGGACAGATACGCAGTATTTT
NA	TRBD1	TRBV5-1	TRBJ2-7	CASSSGTGLNYEQYF	TGCGCCAGCAGTTCTGGGACAGGGCTCAACTACGAGCAGTACTTC
NA	NA	TRBV28	TRBJ1-2	CASSLSGFYGYTF	TGTGCCAGCAGTTTATCAGGGTTCTATGGCTACACCTTC
NA	NA	TRBV5-1	TRBJ2-2	CASSLLAGDTGELFF	TGCGCCAGCAGCTTGTTGGCAGGAGACACCGGGGAGCTGTTTTTT
NA	TRBD1	TRBV18	TRBJ1-2	CASSPTEGQGPYGYTF	TGTGCCAGCTCACCAACTGAGGGACAGGGTCCCTATGGCTACACCTTC
NA	TRBD2	TRBV6-4	TRBJ2-1	CASSDSRGSRMNEQFF	TGTGCCAGCAGTGACTCGCGCGGGAGTCGGATGAATGAGCAGTTCTTC
NA	NA	TRBV1	TRBJ2-1	CTSSSGGFNEQFF	TGCACCAGCAGCTCCGGAGGTTTCAATGAGCAGTTCTTC
NA	NA	TRBV29-1	TRBJ2-7	CSVGTTPYEQYF	TGCAGCGTCGGGACCACCCCATACGAGCAGTACTTC
NA	NA	TRBV5-1	TRBJ2-3	CASRIGHTDTQYF	TGCGCCAGCAGAATCGGGCACACAGATACGCAGTATTTT
NA	NA	TRBV7-9	TRBJ2-5	CASSLYAHQETQYF	TGTGCCAGCAGCTTATACGCCCATCAAGAGACCCAGTACTTC
NA	TRBD2	TRBV28	TRBJ2-7	CASSFPGGRKYEQYF	TGTGCCAGCAGTTTCCCTGGCGGGAGGAAATACGAGCAGTACTTC
NA	TRBD2	TRBV4-2	TRBJ2-3	CASSHTGTSGLTSSTDTQYF	TGTGCCAGCAGCCATACCGGGACTAGCGGGTTGACCTCTAGCACAGATACGCAGTATTTT
NA	TRBD1	TRBV5-4	TRBJ2-7	CASSFGTGVLLYEQYF	TGTGCCAGCAGCTTCGGGACAGGAGTTCTCCTTTACGAGCAGTACTTC
NA	TRBD1	TRBV15	TRBJ2-7	CATSREQGAGYEQYF	TGTGCCACCAGCAGAGAACAGGGGGCAGGCTACGAGCAGTACTTC
once	NA	TRBV4-1	TRBJ1-5	CASSQQATGQRNQPQHF	TGCGCCAGCAGCCAACAAGCCACGGGACAACGCAATCAGCCCCAGCATTTT
NA	NA	TRBV21-1	TRBJ2-1	CASSNKGTSGRGRFF	TGTGCCAGCAGCAACAAAGGGACTAGCGGGAGGGGAAGGTTCTTC
NA	TRBD2	TRBV5-4	TRBJ2-3	CASSPRGGGPQSTDTQYF	TGTGCCAGCAGCCCAAGGGGCGGGGGGCCCCAAAGCACAGATACGCAGTATTTT
NA	NA	TRBV11-1	TRBJ2-7	CASSFRASEQYF	TGTGCCAGCAGCTTCAGGGCCTCCGAGCAGTACTTC
NA	NA	TRBV15	TRBJ2-7	CATSLPGTFSYEQYF	TGTGCCACCAGCTTACCAGGGACATTCTCCTACGAGCAGTACTTC
NA	TRBD1	TRBV7-3	TRBJ2-2	CASSPDRGPGELFF	TGTGCCAGCAGCCCGGACAGGGGGCCAGGGGAGCTGTTTTTT
NA	NA	TRBV19	TRBJ1-5	CASMYNPPRSNQPQHF	TGTGCCAGTATGTATAACCCCCCAAGAAGCAATCAGCCCCAGCATTTT
NA	NA	TRBV14	TRBJ2-4	CASSQGSLAKNIQYF	TGTGCCAGCAGCCAAGGATCCTTAGCCAAAAACATTCAGTACTTC
NA	NA	TRBV5-1	TRBJ2-2	CASSLIPNEHTGELFF	TGCGCCAGCAGCTTAATCCCGAACGAACACACCGGGGAGCTGTTTTTT
NA	TRBD2	TRBV7-9	TRBJ2-3	CASSSLAGGPNPDTQYF	TGTGCCAGCAGCTCACTAGCGGGAGGGCCCAACCCAGATACGCAGTATTTT
NA	TRBD1	TRBV5-1	TRBJ1-1	CASSLGGQGWENTEAFF	TGCGCCAGCAGCTTAGGAGGACAGGGGTGGGAGAACACTGAAGCTTTCTTT
NA	TRBD2	TRBV5-1	TRBJ2-3	CASSLGGSGMSTDTQYF	TGCGCCAGCAGCTTGGGAGGTAGCGGGATGAGCACAGATACGCAGTATTTT
NA	TRBD2	TRBV6-5	TRBJ2-7	CAISQLAGTPYEQYF	TGTGCCATCAGCCAACTAGCGGGGACTCCCTACGAGCAGTACTTC
once	NA	TRBV2	TRBJ2-3	CASSEARGSDTQYF	TGTGCCAGCAGTGAAGCCCGGGGATCAGATACGCAGTATTTT
NA	NA	TRBV7-2	TRBJ1-2	CASSLVNYGYTF	TGTGCCAGCAGCTTAGTAAACTATGGCTACACCTTC
NA	TRBD1	TRBV18	TRBJ1-1	CASSRGQGRGNTEAFF	TGTGCCAGCTCACGAGGACAGGGGCGGGGGAACACTGAAGCTTTCTTT
once	TRBD1	TRBV30	TRBJ2-2	CAWRKTGRELFF	TGTGCCTGGAGAAAGACAGGGCGGGAGCTGTTTTTT
NA	TRBD1	TRBV28	TRBJ1-5	CASSPRQGVNQPQHF	TGTGCCAGCAGTCCCCGACAGGGGGTCAATCAGCCCCAGCATTTT
NA	NA	TRBV5-1	TRBJ2-3	CASSLEAVLGDTQYF	TGCGCCAGCAGCTTGGAGGCAGTCCTAGGAGATACGCAGTATTTT
NA	TRBD1	TRBV7-9	TRBJ1-4	CASSSWTGDEKLFF	TGTGCCAGCAGCTCCTGGACAGGGGATGAAAAACTGTTTTTT
NA	NA	TRBV27	TRBJ2-1	CASSLLNNEQFF	TGTGCCAGCAGTTTACTGAACAATGAGCAGTTCTTC
NA	NA	TRBV5-4	TRBJ1-4	CASSLASSAATNEKLFF	TGTGCCAGCAGCTTGGCGTCCTCGGCTGCAACTAATGAAAAACTGTTTTTT